This is a list of T cell receptor beta chains from one sample in a study of patients and donors after allogeneic stem cell transplantation. One entry per CDR3 protein results from TCRdb running MiXCR on the RT-PCR reads. Counted here are about 87,000 distinct CDR3 sequences, less than 5% occurring once; the ten biggest clones make up less than 3%. The sequencing input was blood, either unsorted or a sorted T cell fraction (not recorded which). The source is a human donor who was either an allogeneic HSCT recipient or a stem cell or donor lymphocyte infusion donor (not recorded which). It is not recorded whose cells these are; they may come from a transplant donor. CDR3s include the opening cysteine and the closing phenylalanine or tryptophan. D genes are given only for firm matches. Clone size appears in some rows only: once, few, many, or a class for an expanded clone.

j_call,clone_size,v_call,d_call,cdr3_aa,cdr3_nt
TRBJ2-7,many,TRBV27,-,CASSYEQYF,TGTGCCAGCAGCTACGAGCAGTACTTC
TRBJ1-2,many,TRBV7-3,TRBD1,CASSSTGDRRKDGYTF,TGTGCCAGCAGCTCGACCGGGGACAGGCGAAAGGATGGCTACACCTTC
TRBJ2-5,many,TRBV4-1,-,CASSHQGVPETQYF,TGCGCCAGCAGCCACCAGGGAGTGCCGGAGACCCAGTACTTC
TRBJ2-7,many,TRBV7-2,-,CASSSSWTEPHEQYF,TGTGCCAGCAGCTCCAGTTGGACAGAACCCCACGAGCAGTACTTC
TRBJ2-1,many,TRBV2,TRBD2,CASTNTRLAGNEQFF,TGTGCCAGCACCAACACTCGACTAGCGGGAAACGAGCAGTTCTTC
TRBJ1-3,many,TRBV7-2,-,CASRRDPNSGNTIYF,TGTGCCAGCAGACGAGACCCGAACTCTGGAAACACCATATATTTT
TRBJ1-2,-,TRBV3-1,-,CASSQEGNYGYTF,TGTGCCAGCAGCCAGGAGGGTAACTATGGCTACACCTTC
TRBJ2-7,-,TRBV6-1,TRBD1,CASIARGGQADF,TGTGCCAGCATTGCACGAGGGGGACAGGCGGACTTC
TRBJ2-7,-,TRBV6-5,-,CASSFRQAATYEQYF,TGTGCCAGCAGTTTCCGACAGGCCGCAACCTACGAGCAGTACTTC
TRBJ2-2,many,TRBV5-1,TRBD2,CASSPGTSGSGGELFF,TGCGCCAGCAGCCCGGGGACTAGCGGGAGCGGCGGGGAGCTGTTTTTT
TRBJ2-5,-,TRBV5-1,-,CASSLLGGPQETQYF,TGCGCCAGCAGCCTCCTCGGGGGCCCGCAGGAGACCCAGTACTTC
TRBJ1-1,-,TRBV6-1,-,CASSTPENRMNTEAFF,TGTGCCAGCAGTACCCCAGAAAACCGCATGAACACTGAAGCTTTCTTT
TRBJ2-3,many,TRBV11-1,TRBD1,CASSLGARGTGRRDTQYF,TGTGCCAGCAGCTTAGGAGCTAGGGGGACAGGGAGGCGCGATACGCAGTATTTT
TRBJ2-1,many,TRBV10-3,-,CAIRTQGDEQFF,TGTGCCATCAGGACCCAGGGTGATGAGCAGTTCTTC
TRBJ2-3,many,TRBV2,TRBD2,CASSLSGRTDTQYF,TGTGCCAGCAGCCTTAGCGGGAGGACGGATACGCAGTATTTT
TRBJ1-6,-,TRBV6-1,-,CASSEQTGNSPLHF,TGTGCCAGCAGTGAACAAACGGGGAATTCACCCCTCCACTTT